This T cell receptor beta chain was sequenced for a study of T cells in Graves' hyperthyroidism and ophthalmopathy. In germline, CDR1 is MDHEN, CDR2 SYDVKM. Trimming left V 5 bases short and J 0 bases short, with 19 bases between. This CDR3 region has 18 residues. Amplification of TCR beta CDR3 regions was performed using RNA transcripts as template. First-round RT-PCR of the TCR CDR3 relied on the HTBI primer set. In TCRdb, the multiplex PCR reads were re-called with MiXCR into one record per CDR3 protein. The table includes about half a million distinct CDR3 sequences, approximately 16% detected once. This clonotype occurred many times.

What was sequenced was blood. The sequence came from a woman aged 25 to 39 with Graves' ophthalmopathy. The rearrangement joins TRBV28 to TRBJ2-2, with D hard to call. The chain's CDR3 is CASSSPQRSAANTGELFF. CDR3 nucleotide sequence: TGTGCCAGCAGTAGCCCCCAGAGGTCGGCCGCGAACACCGGGGAGCTGTTTTTT.